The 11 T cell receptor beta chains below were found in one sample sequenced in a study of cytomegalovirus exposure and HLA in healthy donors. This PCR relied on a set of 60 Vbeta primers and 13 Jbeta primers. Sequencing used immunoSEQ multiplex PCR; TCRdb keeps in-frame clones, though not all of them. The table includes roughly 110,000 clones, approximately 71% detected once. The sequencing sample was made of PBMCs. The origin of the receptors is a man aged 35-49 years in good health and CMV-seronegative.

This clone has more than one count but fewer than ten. CDR3 nucleotide sequence: TGTGCCAGCATGGGCCCAAATGAAAAACTGTTTTTT. It yields the protein CASMGPNEKLFF. The gene calls are TRBV2 and TRBJ1-4, with no clear D. CDR3 size: 12 residues. V was shortened by 7 bases and J by 5 bases, with 8 bases between the two germline ends. Germline V gene lookup returns CDR1 SNHLY and CDR2 FYNNEI.

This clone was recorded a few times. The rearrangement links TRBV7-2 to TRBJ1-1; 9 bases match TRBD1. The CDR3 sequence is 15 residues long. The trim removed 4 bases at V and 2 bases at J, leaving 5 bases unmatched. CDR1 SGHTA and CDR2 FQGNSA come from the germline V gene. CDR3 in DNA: TGTGCCAGCAGCTCTACAGGGGGCATAAACACTGAAGCTTTCTTT. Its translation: CASSSTGGINTEAFF.

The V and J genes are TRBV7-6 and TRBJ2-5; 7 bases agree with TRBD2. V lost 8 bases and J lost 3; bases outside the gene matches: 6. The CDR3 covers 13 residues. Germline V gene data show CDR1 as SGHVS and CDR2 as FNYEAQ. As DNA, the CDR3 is TGTGCCAGCGGGGGGGTGGGAAAAGAGACCCAGTACTTC. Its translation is CASGGVGKETQYF.

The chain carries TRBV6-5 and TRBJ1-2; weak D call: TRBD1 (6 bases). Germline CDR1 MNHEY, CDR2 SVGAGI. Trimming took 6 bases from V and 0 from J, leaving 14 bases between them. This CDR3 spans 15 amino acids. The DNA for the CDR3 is TGTGCCAGCAGAGGCGACAGGTCCCCTAACTATGGCTACACCTTC. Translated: CASRGDRSPNYGYTF.

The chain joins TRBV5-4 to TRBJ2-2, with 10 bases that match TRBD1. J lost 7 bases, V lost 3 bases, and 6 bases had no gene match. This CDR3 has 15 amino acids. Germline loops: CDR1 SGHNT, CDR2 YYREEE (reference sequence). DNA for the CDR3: TGTGCCAGCAGCTCCGACAGGGGGCTGAGCGGGGAGCTGTTTTTT. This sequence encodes CASSSDRGLSGELFF.

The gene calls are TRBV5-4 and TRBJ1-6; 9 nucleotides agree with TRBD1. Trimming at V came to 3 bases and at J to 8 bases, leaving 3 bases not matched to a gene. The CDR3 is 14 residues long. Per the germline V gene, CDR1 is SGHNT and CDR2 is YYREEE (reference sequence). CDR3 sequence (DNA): TGTGCCAGCAGCTCGGGACAGGGTTATTCACCCCTCCACTTT. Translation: CASSSGQGYSPLHF.

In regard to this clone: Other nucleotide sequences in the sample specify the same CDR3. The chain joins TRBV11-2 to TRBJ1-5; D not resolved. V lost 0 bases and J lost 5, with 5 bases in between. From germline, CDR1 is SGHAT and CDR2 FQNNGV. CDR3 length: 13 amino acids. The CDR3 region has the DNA TGTGCCAGCAGCTTAGATCGAGATCAGCCCCAGCATTTT. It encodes CASSLDRDQPQHF.

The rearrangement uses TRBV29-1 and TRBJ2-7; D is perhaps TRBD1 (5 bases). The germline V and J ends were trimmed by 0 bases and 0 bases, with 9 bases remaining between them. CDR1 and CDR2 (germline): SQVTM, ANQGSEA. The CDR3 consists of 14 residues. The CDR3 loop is CSVEDTTGSYEQYF. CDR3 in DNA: TGCAGCGTTGAAGATACCACAGGCTCCTACGAGCAGTACTTC.

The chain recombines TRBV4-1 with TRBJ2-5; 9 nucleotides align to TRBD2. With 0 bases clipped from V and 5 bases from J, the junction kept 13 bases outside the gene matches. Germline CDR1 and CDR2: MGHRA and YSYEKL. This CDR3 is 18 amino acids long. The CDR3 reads CASSQDPRLAASWETQYF. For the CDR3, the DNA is TGCGCCAGCAGCCAAGATCCCCGACTAGCGGCGAGTTGGGAGACCCAGTACTTC.

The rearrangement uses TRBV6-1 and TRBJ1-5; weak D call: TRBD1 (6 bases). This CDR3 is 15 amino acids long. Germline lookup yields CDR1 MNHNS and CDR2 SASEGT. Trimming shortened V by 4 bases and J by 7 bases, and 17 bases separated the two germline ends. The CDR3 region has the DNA TGTGCCAGCAGTGGCCTGCAGGGGATGATCCAGCCCCAGCATTTT. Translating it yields CASSGLQGMIQPQHF.

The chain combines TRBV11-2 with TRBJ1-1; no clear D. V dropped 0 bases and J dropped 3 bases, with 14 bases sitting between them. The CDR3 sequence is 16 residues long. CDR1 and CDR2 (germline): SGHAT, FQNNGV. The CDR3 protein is CASSLDRPAQDTEAFF. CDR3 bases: TGTGCCAGCAGCTTAGATCGCCCGGCCCAGGACACTGAAGCTTTCTTT.